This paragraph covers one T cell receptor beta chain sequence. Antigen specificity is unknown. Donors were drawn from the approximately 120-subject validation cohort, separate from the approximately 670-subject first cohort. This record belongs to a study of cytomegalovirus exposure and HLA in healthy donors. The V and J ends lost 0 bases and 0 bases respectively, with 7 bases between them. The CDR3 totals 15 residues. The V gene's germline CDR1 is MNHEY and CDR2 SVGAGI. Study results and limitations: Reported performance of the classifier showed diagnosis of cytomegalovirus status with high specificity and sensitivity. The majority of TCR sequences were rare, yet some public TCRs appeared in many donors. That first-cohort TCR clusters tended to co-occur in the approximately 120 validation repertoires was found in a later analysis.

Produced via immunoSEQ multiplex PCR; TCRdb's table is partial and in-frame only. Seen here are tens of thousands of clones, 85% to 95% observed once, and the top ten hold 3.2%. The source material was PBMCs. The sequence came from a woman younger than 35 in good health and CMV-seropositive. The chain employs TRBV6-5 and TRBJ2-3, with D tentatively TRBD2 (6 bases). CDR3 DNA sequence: TGTGCCAGCAGTTACTCCGGGACTAGCACAGATACGCAGTATTTT. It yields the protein CASSYSGTSTDTQYF.